The entry below describes one T cell receptor beta chain. The antigen is not known. The data were obtained in a study of T-cell memory formation after mild COVID-19. The study, taken as a whole, reports: The study found balanced CD4/CD8 in clones contracting day 15 to 85 and a CD4+ lean in later expanders. Certain responding clones were present in pre-infection memory, suggesting participation of cross-reactive memory. Mainly in CM and EM were contracting CD4+ clones; CD8+ were in EMRA.

Sample barcodes and UMIs were carried by the TCR alpha and TCR beta cDNA libraries that 5'RACE generated with constant-segment primers. TCRdb fed the 5' RACE reads into MiXCR, producing one record per CDR3 protein. The table includes 350,000 to 450,000 distinct CDR3 sequences, about 20% detected once. Germline CDR1 is SGHNT and CDR2 is YYREEE (reference sequence). V lost 0 bases to trimming and J lost 3 bases, with 13 bases between them. The CDR3 runs 16 residues. This TCR was sampled from an adult woman who had mild COVID-19 (a few samples of this study predate the infection). Cell type and time point are not known. The sequencing input was PBMCs or a T cell subset sorted from them (not recorded which). The V call is TRBV5-4, the J call TRBJ1-3; tentatively, D is TRBD1 (5 bases). CDR3 protein: CASSLGSGTGGNTIYF. The CDR3, as DNA: TGTGCCAGCAGCTTGGGCTCCGGGACGGGTGGAAACACCATATATTTT.